These 27 T cell receptor beta chains were all obtained from the same sample, sequenced in a study of preoperative IRX-2 immunotherapy in early breast cancer. Treatment in this sample: preoperative locoregional IRX-2 cytokine immunotherapy. Method: immunoSEQ multiplex PCR; TCRdb's copy keeps in-frame clones and lacks some. The sample contains just under 4,000 clones, 55% to 70% of which appear only once. The sequencing here drew on tumor tissue, taken after IRX-2 immunotherapy. These TCRs come from a human donor with breast cancer.

This rearrangement joins TRBV18 to TRBJ2-1; the D gene is possibly TRBD2 (7 bases). CDR1 is KGHSH, CDR2 LQKENI, per germline. The CDR3 sequence is 16 residues long. Between the trimmed V and J ends, which lost 4 bases and 5 bases, there was a span of 18 bases. CDR3: CASSQWGGEFDNEQFF. The CDR3 DNA reads TGTGCCAGCTCACAATGGGGGGGCGAATTTGACAATGAGCAGTTCTTC.

The chain links TRBV15 to TRBJ1-3; D is undetermined. This CDR3 region has 16 residues. V was clipped by 0 bases and J by 2 bases, with 11 bases between them. The V gene's germline CDR1 is LNHNV and CDR2 YYDKDF (reference sequence). CDR3 DNA sequence: TGTGCCACCAGCAGAGATCCCAGTATGACTGGAAACACCATATATTTT. It is translated as CATSRDPSMTGNTIYF.

The V gene is TRBV30, the J gene TRBJ1-1; no clear D gene. From germline, CDR1 is GTSNPN and CDR2 SVGIG (reference sequence). The CDR3 spans 12 residues. V was clipped by 3 bases and J by 3 bases, with 8 bases between them. The CDR3 DNA reads TGTGCCTGGAGCGCGCAGGACACTGAAGCTTTCTTT. It is translated as CAWSAQDTEAFF.

The count of this clone is one. The chain couples TRBV30 to TRBJ2-7; D is possibly TRBD1 or TRBD2 (5 bases each). This CDR3 is 13 amino acids long. Trimming removed 4 bases from V and 2 bases from J, with 12 bases in between. From germline, CDR1 is GTSNPN and CDR2 SVGIG (reference sequence). CDR3 residues: CAWNRDGAYEQYF. Here the CDR3 DNA reads TGTGCCTGGAACCGGGACGGCGCCTACGAGCAGTACTTC.

The chain recombines TRBV7-4 with TRBJ1-1; D possibly corresponds to TRBD1 (5 bases). CDR3 size: 15 residues. V lost 2 bases to trimming and J lost 4 bases, with 14 bases between them. Germline lookup yields CDR1 SGHVT and CDR2 SQSDAQ. The CDR3 bases are TGTGCCAGCAGCTTATCAGGGAAAGTCGGCACTGAAGCTTTCTTT. It is translated as CASSLSGKVGTEAFF.

V gene TRBV6-8 combines with J gene TRBJ1-1; D call uncertain. Per germline, CDR1 MNHGY and CDR2 SAAAGT. CDR3 length: 14 amino acids. Between the trimmed V and J ends, which lost 0 bases and 6 bases, there was a span of 11 bases. The CDR3: CASSYSPRSAEAFF. CDR3 sequence (DNA): TGTGCCAGCAGTTACTCCCCGAGGAGCGCTGAAGCTTTCTTT.

This rearrangement joins TRBV11-3 to TRBJ1-2; possibly TRBD1 for D (5 bases). V shed 6 bases and J shed 5 bases, with 22 bases lying between them. CDR1 and CDR2 (germline): SGHNT, YENEEA. This CDR3 is built from 16 residues. For the CDR3, the DNA is TGTGCCAGCAGTTTTGTGGGGACGGGCCATGAGTATGGCTACACCTTC. Protein: CASSFVGTGHEYGYTF.

This clone was seen only a few times. The chain couples TRBV6-8 to TRBJ1-1; D perhaps matches TRBD1 (5 bases). V lost 4 bases and J lost 4, with 10 bases in between. Per the germline V gene, CDR1 is MNHGY and CDR2 is SAAAGT. The CDR3 totals 13 residues. The CDR3 DNA follows: TGTGCCAGCAGTTCGGGGACCACCACTGAAGCTTTCTTT. Its protein is CASSSGTTTEAFF.

By proportion, this clone is medium-sized. This chain joins TRBV10-2 and TRBJ2-7; TRBD2 matches at 7 bases. The ends lost 7 bases at V and 2 bases at J; junction bases unmatched: 8. The CDR3 runs 14 residues. The germline gives CDR1 WSHSY, CDR2 SAAADI. The CDR3 region is CASNGEGIAYEQYF. The CDR3 region has the DNA TGCGCCAGCAATGGGGAGGGAATAGCCTACGAGCAGTACTTC.

The chain couples TRBV28 to TRBJ1-2; 9 bases are a match to TRBD1. CDR3 length: 17 residues. The junction had 17 bases not matched to a gene; V was cut back by 8 bases and J by 4 bases. Germline loops: CDR1 MDHEN, CDR2 SYDVKM. The CDR3: CASDSMDRGKIGYGYTF. The CDR3 region has the DNA TGTGCCAGCGACTCCATGGACAGGGGAAAGATAGGCTATGGCTACACCTTC.

This clone has a single count. The chain uses TRBV6-8 and TRBJ2-7, with D tentatively TRBD1 (6 bases). The germline V and J ends were trimmed by 3 bases and 0 bases, with 9 bases remaining between them. Germline lookup yields CDR1 MNHGY and CDR2 SAAAGT. CDR3 length equals 14 residues. CDR3 nucleotides: TGTGCCAGCAGTTATGCAGGGGCCTCCTACGAGCAGTACTTC. It is translated as CASSYAGASYEQYF.

Turning to this clone: No DNA is shown, since the ends of the CDR3 on it are uncertain; the CDR3 is the one TCRdb lists. The J gene is TRBJ1-2, the V gene TRBV30. Germline CDR1 reads GTSNPN; CDR2 reads SVGIG (reference sequence). The CDR3 numbers 11 amino acids, ends counted. The CDR3 region is CAWSDWVGYTF.

The genes are TRBV6-8 and TRBJ2-7; D is possibly TRBD2 (6 bases). Germline loops: CDR1 MNHGY, CDR2 SAAAGT. CDR3 size: 13 residues. The V gene lost 4 bases and the J gene lost 3 bases, with 10 bases spanning the gap. CDR3 nucleotides: TGTGCCAGCAGTTTAAGGCGGGACTACGAGCAGTACTTC. This sequence encodes CASSLRRDYEQYF.

The rearrangement uses TRBV19 and TRBJ1-1, with 9 bases aligning to TRBD1. The CDR3 has 15 amino acids. V shed 3 bases, J shed 4 bases, and the junction held 6 bases outside the gene matches. Germline V gives CDR1 LNHDA, CDR2 SQIVND (reference sequence). The CDR3 region is CASSMVATGGTEAFF. CDR3 coding DNA: TGTGCCAGTAGTATGGTGGCGACAGGGGGCACTGAAGCTTTCTTT.

On this clone: Germline and junction disagree at one end, which may indicate a read error. The rearrangement links TRBV6-8 to TRBJ1-2; 7 bases are a match to TRBD1. The germline V gene encodes CDR1 MNHGY and CDR2 SAAAGT. The CDR3 runs to 15 residues. CDR3 nucleotide sequence: TGTGCCATCAGTGTCATACAGGGGTATAACTATGGCTACACCTTC. This translates into CAISVIQGYNYGYTF.

The table lists this clone with a count of one. For the CDR3, the DNA is TGTGCCAGCAGCGACATCGCGGGACGGCCCGAGCAGTACTTC. It is translated as CASSDIAGRPEQYF. The chain links TRBV6-8 to TRBJ2-7, with a possible D match to TRBD2 (6 bases). Germline values: CDR1 MNHGY, CDR2 SAAAGT. Trimming removed 6 bases from V and 6 bases from J, with 18 bases in between. CDR3 size: 14 residues.

This clone qualifies as medium-sized (0.01 to 0.1%). The chain is built from TRBV19 and TRBJ2-7, with 9 nucleotides matching TRBD1. This CDR3 spans 15 amino acids. The ends lost 0 bases at V and 2 bases at J; junction bases unmatched: 2. Per germline, CDR1 LNHDA and CDR2 SQIVND (reference sequence). The CDR3 is CASSIEGTGTYEQYF. The CDR3, as DNA: TGTGCCAGTAGTATAGAAGGGACAGGGACCTACGAGCAGTACTTC. The variable domain in full, with the rest retrieved from reference TRBV19 and TRBJ2-7, is DGGITQSPKYLFRKEGQNVTLSCEQNLNHDAMYWYRQDPGQGLRLIYYSQIVNDFQKGDIAEGYSVSREKKESFPLTVTSAQKNPTAFYLCASSIEGTGTYEQYFGPGTRLTVT.

This clone was counted only a few times. The chain recombines TRBV30 with TRBJ1-5; no clear D gene. The ends were cut back, 4 bases at V and 3 bases at J, with 7 bases in the middle. The CDR3 length is 12 residues. Per germline, CDR1 GTSNPN and CDR2 SVGIG (reference sequence). CDR3 sequence: CAWNKANQPQHF. In nucleotides, the CDR3 is TGTGCCTGGAACAAAGCCAATCAGCCCCAGCATTTT. Full variable domain (outside the CDR3, taken from reference TRBV30 and TRBJ1-5): SQTIHQWPATLVQPVGSPLSLECTVEGTSNPNLYWYRQAAGRGLQLLFYSVGIGQISSEVPQNLSASRPQDRQFILSSKKLLLSDSGFYLCAWNKANQPQHFGDGTRLSIL.

This clone was observed a handful of times. The rearrangement uses TRBV11-3 and TRBJ2-7, with 8 nucleotides matching TRBD1. CDR3 size: 15 residues. Germline CDR1 is SGHNT and CDR2 is YENEEA. The V gene end was trimmed by 5 bases and the J gene end by 5 bases; junction bases not matched to a gene: 11. In DNA form, the CDR3 reads TGTGCCAGCAGCCGAACCCAGGGGGCCGTGGACGAGCAGTACTTC. Residues: CASSRTQGAVDEQYF.

The chain recombines TRBV19 with TRBJ2-7; D is tentatively TRBD1 or TRBD2 (6 bases each). Trimming took 7 bases from V and 0 from J, leaving 16 bases between them. The germline V gene has CDR1 LNHDA and CDR2 SQIVND (reference sequence). The length of the CDR3 is 15 residues. CDR3 region: CASTPTGGLSYEQYF. The CDR3, as DNA: TGTGCCAGTACCCCCACCGGGGGCCTCTCCTACGAGCAGTACTTC.

The chain has TRBV5-1 and TRBJ1-5; D may be TRBD1 (5 bases). CDR1 SGHRS and CDR2 YFSETQ come from the germline V gene. V was shortened by 0 bases and J by 0 bases, with 10 bases between the two germline ends. The CDR3 is 16 amino acids. This CDR3 reads CASSLAGSSSNQPQHF. The CDR3 DNA sequence: TGCGCCAGCAGCTTGGCAGGGTCAAGTAGCAATCAGCCCCAGCATTTT.

This chain links TRBV10-3 with TRBJ2-3; D tentatively fits TRBD1 or TRBD2 (6 bases each). In germline, CDR1 is ENHRY, CDR2 SYGVKD. V was trimmed by 1 base and J by 3 bases, leaving 11 bases between them. CDR3 length equals 15 residues. CDR3 region: CAISELAGTTDTQYF. In nucleotides, the CDR3 is TGTGCCATCAGTGAGTTGGCGGGGACAACAGATACGCAGTATTTT.

The chain recombines TRBV11-3 with TRBJ2-3; D ambiguous. Trimming took 5 bases from V and 0 from J, leaving 9 bases between them. There are 14 residues in the CDR3. The V gene's germline CDR1 is SGHNT and CDR2 YENEEA. In DNA, the CDR3 is TGTGCCAGCAGCCCCGATGTAAGCACAGATACGCAGTATTTT. Its translation is CASSPDVSTDTQYF. Full variable domain (remainder filled in from reference TRBV11-3 and TRBJ2-3): EAGVVQSPRYKIIEKKQPVAFWCNPISGHNTLYWYLQNLGQGPELLIRYENEEAVDDSQLPKDRFSAERLKGVDSTLKIQPAELGDSAVYLCASSPDVSTDTQYFGPGTRLTVL.

This chain uses TRBV11-3 with TRBJ1-1; TRBD1 matches 8 bases. This CDR3 has 14 residues. Trimming took 5 bases from V and 3 from J; bases not matched to a gene: 5. The germline V gene encodes CDR1 SGHNT and CDR2 YENEEA. CDR3 loop: CASSHPQGDTEAFF. CDR3 bases: TGTGCCAGCAGCCACCCACAGGGGGACACTGAAGCTTTCTTT. The full variable domain, completed using reference TRBV11-3 and TRBJ1-1, is EAGVVQSPRYKIIEKKQPVAFWCNPISGHNTLYWYLQNLGQGPELLIRYENEEAVDDSQLPKDRFSAERLKGVDSTLKIQPAELGDSAVYLCASSHPQGDTEAFFGQGTRLTVV.

This clone is medium-sized. The chain carries TRBV6-8 and TRBJ1-2; D unclear. CDR1 and CDR2 (germline): MNHGY, SAAAGT. The V and J ends lost 2 bases and 4 bases respectively, with 11 bases between them. This CDR3 spans 14 amino acids. CDR3 nucleotides: TGTGCCAGCAGTTACCGCCGACAAAGCTATGGCTACACCTTC. Its protein product is CASSYRRQSYGYTF.

This clone ranks as medium-sized. The chain carries TRBV19 and TRBJ2-1; D is unclear. Trimming removed 2 bases at V and 6 bases at J, with 5 bases between. This CDR3 spans 12 amino acids. Germline V gene sequence: CDR1 LNHDA, CDR2 SQIVND (reference sequence). The CDR3 is CASSITGNEQFF. CDR3 coding DNA: TGTGCCAGTAGTATAACCGGCAATGAGCAGTTCTTC.

The chain recombines TRBV7-5 with TRBJ1-2; TRBD1 was called by the table and not checked on the DNA. TRBV7-5 is a documented pseudogene. The CDR3 consists of 14 residues. This CDR3 is CASSSGTGHYGYTF. The CDR3 DNA reads as TGTGCCAGCAGTTCCGGGACAGGCCACTATGGCTACACCTTC.